These 17 T cell receptor beta chains share one sample of origin, sequenced in a study of OX40 agonist ivuxolimab in advanced cancers. Only in-frame clones appear in the TCRdb table, and some are missing; sequencing was by immunoSEQ multiplex PCR. The table includes over 75,000 clones, more than 75% detected once. The sequencing used CD4+ or CD8+ T cells sorted from blood, collected in a trial of the OX40 agonist ivuxolimab. These receptors all come from an adult with an advanced solid tumor such as melanoma, head and neck, liver or kidney cancer.

The V and J genes are TRBV14 and TRBJ1-3, with a possible D match to TRBD1 (6 bases). V was pared by 1 base and J by 4 bases, with 26 bases between. The CDR3 has 20 amino acids. Per the germline V gene, CDR1 is SGHDN and CDR2 is FVKESK. The CDR3 bases are TGTGCCAGCAGCCAAGTTCTTCCCGGGTCTGGGGGGCGCGGAGGAAACACCATATATTTT. It specifies CASSQVLPGSGGRGGNTIYF.

The chain links TRBV7-2 to TRBJ2-1, with 9 positions matching TRBD2. The length of the CDR3 is 16 residues. V shed 3 bases, J shed 4 bases, and the junction held 7 bases outside the gene matches. Germline-derived CDR1 and CDR2 are SGHTA and FQGNSA. The CDR3 DNA reads as TGTGCCAGCAGCTTCCTGGCTAGCGGGACGTACAATGAGCAGTTCTTC. Translating it yields CASSFLASGTYNEQFF.

V is TRBV9 and J is TRBJ2-3; TRBD2 matches at 9 bases. J was trimmed by 0 bases and V by 3 bases; bases with no gene match: 8. This CDR3 spans 17 amino acids. Germline V gene lookup returns CDR1 SGDLS and CDR2 YYNGEE. The CDR3 nucleotides read TGTGCCAGCAGCGCCCCGGGACTAGCAGTTAGCACAGATACGCAGTATTTT. Protein product: CASSAPGLAVSTDTQYF.

The chain recombines TRBV2 with TRBJ2-7; D not certain. This CDR3 is 13 amino acids long. The germline CDR1 and CDR2 sequences are SNHLY and FYNNEI. V was trimmed by 4 bases and J by 4 bases, leaving 11 bases between them. As DNA, the CDR3 is TGTGCCAGCAGTGTACCGGGCGGATACGAGCAGTACTTC. Amino acids: CASSVPGGYEQYF.

The chain combines TRBV28 with TRBJ1-2; D perhaps matches TRBD1 (5 bases). The V gene lost 6 bases and the J gene lost 8 bases, with 19 bases spanning the gap. From germline, CDR1 is MDHEN and CDR2 SYDVKM. The CDR3 loop spans 14 amino acids. CDR3 bases: TGTGCCAGCAGAACCCCCACAGGCGCGGAGGGCTACACCTTC. This encodes CASRTPTGAEGYTF.

This clone was counted once. The V gene is TRBV5-1, the J gene TRBJ1-2; tentatively, D is TRBD1 (6 bases). The germline V gene encodes CDR1 SGHRS and CDR2 YFSETQ. CDR3 size: 12 residues. Deletions cut 2 bases from V and 6 bases from J, with 8 bases between. In DNA, the CDR3 is TGCGCCAGCAGCTTCAACAGGGATGGCTACACCTTC. Its translation: CASSFNRDGYTF.

There are many counts of this clone. The chain has TRBV5-1 and TRBJ1-4, with D maybe TRBD1 (5 bases). CDR1 SGHRS and CDR2 YFSETQ come from the germline V gene. The V end lost 4 bases, the J end lost 7 bases, and 11 bases lay between the germline ends. The CDR3 runs 13 residues. Written as DNA, the CDR3 is TGCGCCAGCAGCCTAGTCCAGGGTGAAAAACTGTTTTTT. This sequence encodes CASSLVQGEKLFF.

The chain is built from TRBV5-1 and TRBJ1-1, with a possible D match to TRBD1 (5 bases). The germline V gene has CDR1 SGHRS and CDR2 YFSETQ. The CDR3 has 15 residues. Trimming took off 4 bases at V and 0 bases at J, with 13 bases between the two ends. Here the CDR3 DNA reads TGCGCCAGCAGCCAGGCAGGGACCGTGAACACTGAAGCTTTCTTT. As protein: CASSQAGTVNTEAFF.

In this sample, this clone turned up once. The chain recombines TRBV6-5 with TRBJ2-5, with D possibly matching TRBD2 (6 bases). The CDR3 contains 14 residues. V gave up 0 bases and J gave up 4 bases, with 9 bases separating them. Germline assignment: CDR1 MNHEY and CDR2 SVGAGI. The CDR3 nucleotides are TGTGCCAGCAGTTACTCGGGCGGGACAGAGACCCAGTACTTC. Its translation is CASSYSGGTETQYF.

The chain joins TRBV10-2 to TRBJ1-2; D uncertain. The CDR3 has 18 residues. Germline CDR1 reads WSHSY; CDR2 reads SAAADI. Trimming took off 2 bases at V and 4 bases at J, with 23 bases between the two ends. The CDR3 DNA is TGCGCCAGCAGTGAGCCGTACAGAGTGGTGCGTGGTCTCTATGGCTACACCTTC. This codes for CASSEPYRVVRGLYGYTF.

The chain links TRBV2 to TRBJ2-7; 9 bases fit TRBD1. There are 11 residues in the CDR3. The V and J ends lost 6 bases and 12 bases, in that order; junction bases with no gene match: 6. Germline values: CDR1 SNHLY, CDR2 FYNNEI. The CDR3 loop is CASRPTGGLYF. The DNA for the CDR3 is TGTGCCAGCAGACCCACAGGGGGCCTGTACTTC.

V usage is TRBV5-1 and J usage is TRBJ2-2; a weak D match, TRBD1 (6 bases). V was shortened by 0 bases and J by 3 bases, with 9 bases between the two germline ends. CDR1 SGHRS and CDR2 YFSETQ come from the germline V gene. The CDR3 loop spans 15 amino acids. The CDR3 DNA is TGCGCCAGCAGCTTGGACAGGGTTGACACCGGGGAGCTGTTTTTT. Amino acid sequence: CASSLDRVDTGELFF.

The chain carries TRBV27 and TRBJ2-6; D call uncertain. This CDR3 is 17 amino acids long. Germline V gives CDR1 MNHEY, CDR2 SMNVEV (reference sequence). V was pared by 6 bases and J by 2 bases, with 17 bases between. The CDR3 DNA is TGTGCCAGCAGACTACGGGCTGCAGGTACTGGGGCCAACGTCCTGACTTTC. Protein product: CASRLRAAGTGANVLTF.

The chain has TRBV9 and TRBJ1-3, with TRBD1 matching 8 bases. The trim removed 0 bases at V and 0 bases at J, leaving 8 bases unmatched. This CDR3 has 18 residues. The germline V gene encodes CDR1 SGDLS and CDR2 YYNGEE. This CDR3 is CASSVEVTGDVSGNTIYF. As DNA, the CDR3 is TGTGCCAGCAGCGTAGAGGTGACAGGGGACGTCTCTGGAAACACCATATATTTT. Complete variable domain (other parts from reference TRBV9 and TRBJ1-3): DSGVTQTPKHLITATGQRVTLRCSPRSGDLSVYWYQQSLDQGLQFLIQYYNGEERAKGNILERFSAQQFPDLHSELNLSSLELGDSALYFCASSVEVTGDVSGNTIYFGEGSWLTVV.

This clone is medium-sized. The chain joins TRBV6-5 to TRBJ2-3; no clear D. The CDR3 has 11 amino acids. CDR1 and CDR2 from the germline V gene are MNHEY and SVGAGI. V was clipped by 7 bases and J by 3 bases, with 5 bases between them. The DNA for the CDR3 is TGTGCCAGCACTAGTACAGATACGCAGTATTTT. It translates to CASTSTDTQYF.

The chain is built from TRBV19 and TRBJ1-1; 8 bases are shared with TRBD1. This CDR3 is built from 13 residues. Germline assignment: CDR1 LNHDA and CDR2 SQIVND (reference sequence). V shed 5 bases and J 7 bases; nucleotides not matched to a gene: 6. The CDR3 region is CASSGQGRDEAFF. The CDR3, as DNA: TGTGCCAGTAGTGGACAGGGTAGAGATGAAGCTTTCTTT.

V and J are TRBV19 and TRBJ1-1; D is unclear. The germline V and J ends were trimmed by 3 bases and 0 bases, with 11 bases remaining between them. In germline, CDR1 is LNHDA, CDR2 SQIVND (reference sequence). This CDR3 contains 15 residues. CDR3 sequence reads: CASSIRRTMNTEAFF. The CDR3 bases are TGTGCCAGTAGTATTAGGCGAACTATGAACACTGAAGCTTTCTTT. Using reference TRBV19 and TRBJ1-1 for the parts outside the CDR3, the full variable domain is DGGITQSPKYLFRKEGQNVTLSCEQNLNHDAMYWYRQDPGQGLRLIYYSQIVNDFQKGDIAEGYSVSREKKESFPLTVTSAQKNPTAFYLCASSIRRTMNTEAFFGQGTRLTVV.